The 17 T cell receptor beta chains in this list originate from one sample, sequenced in a study of T cells in Graves' hyperthyroidism and ophthalmopathy. There were TCR beta CDR3 regions amplified from RNA transcripts. Using the HTBI primer set, a first-round RT-PCR was run on the TCR CDR3. Using its own MiXCR run on the multiplex PCR reads, TCRdb lists one record per CDR3 protein. Of approximately 530,000 distinct CDR3 sequences in the sample, 15% to 20% were seen once. Sequenced material: blood. All receptors derive from a man between 40 and 49 years old with Graves' ophthalmopathy.

The chain carries TRBV4-3 and TRBJ2-5; TRBD1 or TRBD2 may be the D gene (5 bases each). CDR1 is LGHNA and CDR2 is YSLEER in the germline V gene. V was pared by 8 bases and J by 4 bases, with 11 bases between. CDR3 length: 12 amino acids. CDR3 sequence (DNA): TGCGCCAGCCGGGGCAGGGCAGAGACCCAGTACTTC. Encoded protein: CASRGRAETQYF.

This clonotype was counted ten times or more. The rearrangement joins TRBV12-3 or TRBV12-4 to TRBJ1-1; no clear D gene. There are 15 residues in the CDR3. Trimming took off 6 bases at V and 1 base at J, with 15 bases between the two ends. CDR3 loop: CASSLAVGGNTEAFF. CDR3 DNA: TGTGCCAGCAGCCTCGCGGTAGGAGGGAACACTGAAGCTTTCTTT.

The chain couples TRBV20-1 to TRBJ2-1; tentative D call: TRBD2 (5 bases). Germline V gives CDR1 DFQATT, CDR2 SNEGSKA (reference sequence). The CDR3 totals 11 residues. V was shortened by 4 bases and J by 9 bases, with 10 bases between the two germline ends. CDR3 protein: CSAIRLIEQFF. In DNA form, the CDR3 reads TGCAGTGCTATTCGACTAATTGAGCAGTTCTTC.

The chain employs TRBV24-1 and TRBJ2-1, with unresolved D. The length of the CDR3 is 15 residues. CDR1 and CDR2 (germline): KGHDR, SFDVKD. V was shortened by 7 bases and J by 0 bases, with 12 bases between the two germline ends. The CDR3 protein is CATSPGTFSYNEQFF. In nucleotides, the CDR3 is TGTGCCACCAGCCCAGGAACCTTCTCCTACAATGAGCAGTTCTTC.

The V call is TRBV11-2, the J call TRBJ1-2; D is undetermined. The CDR3 spans 15 residues. Deletions cut 1 base from V and 2 bases from J, with 11 bases between. Germline V gives CDR1 SGHAT, CDR2 FQNNGV. DNA of the CDR3: TGTGCCAGCAGCTTAGGGATGAACCAAAACTATGGCTACACCTTC. Its translation is CASSLGMNQNYGYTF. The variable domain in full, with the rest retrieved from reference TRBV11-2 and TRBJ1-2, is EAGVAQSPRYKIIEKRQSVAFWCNPISGHATLYWYQQILGQGPKLLIQFQNNGVVDDSQLPKDRFSAERLKGVDSTLKIQPAKLEDSAVYLCASSLGMNQNYGYTFGSGTRLTVV.

About this clonotype: Germline and junction disagree at one end, which may indicate a read error. DNA of the CDR3: TGTGCCATCAACCCCGGGAACTCCTACGAGCGGTACTTC. This translates into CAINPGNSYERYF. The chain combines TRBV10-3 with TRBJ2-7, with D maybe TRBD2 (5 bases). This CDR3 spans 13 amino acids. Germline assignment: CDR1 ENHRY and CDR2 SYGVKD.

This clonotype was found many times. The rearrangement joins TRBV2 to TRBJ1-5; 7 positions agree with TRBD1. Germline CDR1 and CDR2: SNHLY and FYNNEI. The CDR3 consists of 14 residues. V was pared by 5 bases and J by 5 bases, with 6 bases of the junction left unmatched. DNA of the CDR3: TGTGCCAGCAGTCCCCGGGACAGCTATCAGCCCCAGCATTTT. Protein sequence: CASSPRDSYQPQHF.

This clonotype was counted a few times. The J gene is TRBJ2-7, the V gene TRBV28; tentatively, D is TRBD2 (5 bases). CDR3 length equals 14 residues. Germline V gene data show CDR1 as MDHEN and CDR2 as SYDVKM. Trimming removed 5 bases at V and 1 base at J, with 12 bases between. The CDR3 loop is CASSPTTISYEQYF. The DNA of the CDR3 is TGTGCCAGCAGTCCGACGACTATTTCCTACGAGCAGTACTTC.

This clonotype came up many times. V and J are TRBV2 and TRBJ1-6; D perhaps matches TRBD1 (5 bases). Germline V gene lookup returns CDR1 SNHLY and CDR2 FYNNEI. Trimming pared 2 bases from V and 10 bases from J, leaving 9 bases between. This CDR3 contains 13 residues. CDR3 DNA: TGTGCCAGCAGTGAACGGCAGGGCTCACCCCTCCACTTT. Its translation is CASSERQGSPLHF.

This clonotype was recorded at least ten times. J is TRBJ2-2 and V is TRBV10-3, with a tentative D call TRBD1 (5 bases). The germline V and J ends were trimmed by 4 bases and 8 bases, with 11 bases remaining between them. From germline, CDR1 is ENHRY and CDR2 SYGVKD. This CDR3 comprises 13 residues. The CDR3 DNA follows: TGTGCCATCAGTGCAGACAGAACTGGGGAGCTGTTTTTT. Its translation is CAISADRTGELFF.

This chain joins TRBV5-1 and TRBJ2-7; 7 bases are a match to TRBD2. After removal of 7 bases from V and 2 bases from J, the junction contained 6 bases not matched to a gene. Germline V gene data show CDR1 as SGHRS and CDR2 as YFSETQ. The CDR3 length is 13 residues. CDR3 loop: CASATGGTYEQYF. DNA for the CDR3: TGCGCCAGCGCCACGGGGGGTACCTACGAGCAGTACTTC.

The rearrangement links TRBV15 to TRBJ1-1; tentatively, D is TRBD1 (6 bases). Trimming stripped 3 bases from V and 6 bases from J, with 17 bases between. CDR1 is LNHNV and CDR2 is YYDKDF in the germline V gene (reference sequence). The CDR3 is 15 residues long. The DNA of the CDR3 is TGTGCCACCAGCAGGGAAACAGGGATCAGGGCTGAAGCTTTCTTT. Encoded protein: CATSRETGIRAEAFF.

This clonotype was seen repeatedly, ten times or more. The chain is built from TRBV5-5 and TRBJ1-2; weak D call: TRBD1 (5 bases). V shed 4 bases and J shed 1 base, with 14 bases lying between them. Germline V gene lookup returns CDR1 SGHKS and CDR2 YYEKEE (reference sequence). CDR3 size: 15 residues. The CDR3 DNA is TGTGCCAGCAGCCCTGACACGGGGGTTAACTATGGCTACACCTTC. Protein: CASSPDTGVNYGYTF.

This clonotype was counted a few times. This rearrangement joins TRBV9 to TRBJ1-2; D is unresolved. The CDR3 runs 14 residues. Germline V gives CDR1 SGDLS, CDR2 YYNGEE. The V end lost 3 bases, the J end lost 2 bases, and 11 bases lay between the germline ends. The CDR3 coding sequence is TGTGCCAGCAGCGGGGGAATGCGAAACTATGGCTACACCTTC. Residues: CASSGGMRNYGYTF.

This clonotype has a count of ten or more. The rearrangement uses TRBV7-9 and TRBJ2-3, with D hard to call. This CDR3 region has 14 residues. V lost 4 bases to trimming and J lost 0 bases, with 8 bases between them. Germline V CDR1 and CDR2: SEHNR, FQNEAQ (reference sequence). The CDR3 bases are TGTGCCAGCAGCTACCTCCTTAGCACAGATACGCAGTATTTT. It codes for CASSYLLSTDTQYF.

This clonotype was counted only a few times. This chain joins TRBV28 and TRBJ1-2, with D unclear. Germline CDR1 and CDR2: MDHEN and SYDVKM. CDR3 length: 17 residues. Deletions cut 2 bases from V and 6 bases from J, with 22 bases between. Written as DNA, the CDR3 is TGTGCCAGCAGTTTAAGCGGAGAGGGAGGAAGGCCTCATGGCTACACCTTC. Its protein is CASSLSGEGGRPHGYTF.

The chain employs TRBV28 and TRBJ1-4; D gene uncertain. This CDR3 region has 15 residues. Trimming took 6 bases from V and 8 from J, leaving 19 bases between them. The V gene's germline CDR1 is MDHEN and CDR2 SYDVKM. CDR3 DNA sequence: TGTGCCAGCAGCCACTGGGGAGGAATGGTGGAAAAACTGTTTTTT. Translated, it gives CASSHWGGMVEKLFF.